These T cell receptor beta chains were read from a single sample in a study of T cell changes during pregnancy in multiple sclerosis. Here immunoSEQ multiplex PCR was the method, and the copy in TCRdb shows in-frame clones only, minus some. The table has more than 90,000 clones, 75% to 95% seen once; the top ten hold approximately 3.4%. Material: peripheral blood, obtained in the second trimester of pregnancy. These TCRs come from a female donor with multiple sclerosis, enrolled in a pregnancy study. Both conserved end residues are part of each CDR3. Fields, in order: V gene, J gene, clone size, CDR3 protein. The size of a clone is reported for some rows only, either as once, few or many, or as a class for expanded clones.

v_gene: TRBV18; j_gene: TRBJ2-7; abundance: .; CDR3aa: CASSPYYRDSRTYEQYF
v_gene: TRBV5-1; j_gene: TRBJ1-3; abundance: .; CDR3aa: CASSLGADTGNTIYF
v_gene: TRBV6-1; j_gene: TRBJ2-5; abundance: .; CDR3aa: CASSEAWATQYF
v_gene: TRBV5-1; j_gene: TRBJ2-7; abundance: .; CDR3aa: CASSGGLAGEDEQYF
v_gene: TRBV11-3; j_gene: TRBJ2-2; abundance: .; CDR3aa: CASSASRQGGGPGELFF
v_gene: TRBV27; j_gene: TRBJ2-1; abundance: once; CDR3aa: CASSLSSGSIVYNEQFF
v_gene: TRBV21-1; j_gene: TRBJ2-1; abundance: .; CDR3aa: CATVGAYNEQFF
v_gene: TRBV2; j_gene: TRBJ1-1; abundance: few; CDR3aa: CASSADRNTEAFF
v_gene: TRBV14; j_gene: TRBJ2-2; abundance: .; CDR3aa: CASSPRDRPYTGELFF
v_gene: TRBV7-2; j_gene: TRBJ2-2; abundance: .; CDR3aa: CASSLNTGELFF
v_gene: TRBV11-3; j_gene: TRBJ2-3; abundance: .; CDR3aa: CASSLGPSTDTQYF
v_gene: TRBV2; j_gene: TRBJ2-3; abundance: .; CDR3aa: CASSGARTDTQYF
v_gene: TRBV11-2; j_gene: TRBJ2-1; abundance: .; CDR3aa: CASNGGSRLYNEQFF
v_gene: TRBV6-5; j_gene: TRBJ2-1; abundance: .; CDR3aa: CASSYGGFIEQFF
v_gene: TRBV4-2; j_gene: TRBJ2-7; abundance: .; CDR3aa: CASSQALNSYEQYF
v_gene: TRBV11-2; j_gene: TRBJ2-7; abundance: .; CDR3aa: CASSLAMAGRLVHEQYF
v_gene: TRBV5-1; j_gene: TRBJ2-3; abundance: few; CDR3aa: CASSQTTSTDTQYF
v_gene: TRBV28; j_gene: TRBJ2-7; abundance: .; CDR3aa: CASSVVRAKYEQYF
v_gene: TRBV6-1; j_gene: TRBJ2-5; abundance: once; CDR3aa: CASSFVKTQYF
v_gene: TRBV28; j_gene: TRBJ2-3; abundance: .; CDR3aa: CASSSLLTSGGTDTQYF
v_gene: TRBV5-4; j_gene: TRBJ2-5; abundance: .; CDR3aa: CASSLTGGGMETQYF
v_gene: TRBV9; j_gene: TRBJ2-2; abundance: .; CDR3aa: CASSTHTGELFF
v_gene: TRBV5-8; j_gene: TRBJ1-1; abundance: .; CDR3aa: CASSLFPNEWNTEAFF
v_gene: TRBV27; j_gene: TRBJ1-5; abundance: .; CDR3aa: CASSLSRGWSQPQHF
v_gene: TRBV5-4; j_gene: TRBJ2-6; abundance: .; CDR3aa: CASNDSPFSGANVLTF
v_gene: TRBV19; j_gene: TRBJ1-4; abundance: .; CDR3aa: CATYRTKLFF
v_gene: TRBV11-2; j_gene: TRBJ2-7; abundance: once; CDR3aa: CASSPGGAYEQYF
v_gene: TRBV27; j_gene: TRBJ2-1; abundance: .; CDR3aa: CASSSHSSGRAHEQFF
v_gene: TRBV7-2; j_gene: TRBJ2-5; abundance: .; CDR3aa: CASSRVSGSGQETQYF
v_gene: TRBV21-1; j_gene: TRBJ1-5; abundance: once; CDR3aa: CASSRRDRVDSNQPQHF
v_gene: TRBV2; j_gene: TRBJ2-1; abundance: .; CDR3aa: CASLADSGNEQFF
v_gene: TRBV27; j_gene: TRBJ2-2; abundance: .; CDR3aa: CASRHTRDRSSSGELFF
v_gene: TRBV7-2; j_gene: TRBJ2-4; abundance: once; CDR3aa: CASSLGGLALAKNIQYF
v_gene: TRBV27; j_gene: TRBJ2-5; abundance: .; CDR3aa: CASSAVGGDETQYF
v_gene: TRBV18; j_gene: TRBJ1-1; abundance: .; CDR3aa: CASSPPGPGDEAFF
v_gene: TRBV29-1; j_gene: TRBJ1-2; abundance: .; CDR3aa: CSVEDRGQGGYTF
v_gene: TRBV15; j_gene: TRBJ2-7; abundance: .; CDR3aa: CATSRDPGHYEQYF
v_gene: TRBV5-5; j_gene: TRBJ2-7; abundance: .; CDR3aa: CASSLAGQAYEQYF
v_gene: TRBV11-3; j_gene: TRBJ1-1; abundance: .; CDR3aa: CASSLSGDTEAFF